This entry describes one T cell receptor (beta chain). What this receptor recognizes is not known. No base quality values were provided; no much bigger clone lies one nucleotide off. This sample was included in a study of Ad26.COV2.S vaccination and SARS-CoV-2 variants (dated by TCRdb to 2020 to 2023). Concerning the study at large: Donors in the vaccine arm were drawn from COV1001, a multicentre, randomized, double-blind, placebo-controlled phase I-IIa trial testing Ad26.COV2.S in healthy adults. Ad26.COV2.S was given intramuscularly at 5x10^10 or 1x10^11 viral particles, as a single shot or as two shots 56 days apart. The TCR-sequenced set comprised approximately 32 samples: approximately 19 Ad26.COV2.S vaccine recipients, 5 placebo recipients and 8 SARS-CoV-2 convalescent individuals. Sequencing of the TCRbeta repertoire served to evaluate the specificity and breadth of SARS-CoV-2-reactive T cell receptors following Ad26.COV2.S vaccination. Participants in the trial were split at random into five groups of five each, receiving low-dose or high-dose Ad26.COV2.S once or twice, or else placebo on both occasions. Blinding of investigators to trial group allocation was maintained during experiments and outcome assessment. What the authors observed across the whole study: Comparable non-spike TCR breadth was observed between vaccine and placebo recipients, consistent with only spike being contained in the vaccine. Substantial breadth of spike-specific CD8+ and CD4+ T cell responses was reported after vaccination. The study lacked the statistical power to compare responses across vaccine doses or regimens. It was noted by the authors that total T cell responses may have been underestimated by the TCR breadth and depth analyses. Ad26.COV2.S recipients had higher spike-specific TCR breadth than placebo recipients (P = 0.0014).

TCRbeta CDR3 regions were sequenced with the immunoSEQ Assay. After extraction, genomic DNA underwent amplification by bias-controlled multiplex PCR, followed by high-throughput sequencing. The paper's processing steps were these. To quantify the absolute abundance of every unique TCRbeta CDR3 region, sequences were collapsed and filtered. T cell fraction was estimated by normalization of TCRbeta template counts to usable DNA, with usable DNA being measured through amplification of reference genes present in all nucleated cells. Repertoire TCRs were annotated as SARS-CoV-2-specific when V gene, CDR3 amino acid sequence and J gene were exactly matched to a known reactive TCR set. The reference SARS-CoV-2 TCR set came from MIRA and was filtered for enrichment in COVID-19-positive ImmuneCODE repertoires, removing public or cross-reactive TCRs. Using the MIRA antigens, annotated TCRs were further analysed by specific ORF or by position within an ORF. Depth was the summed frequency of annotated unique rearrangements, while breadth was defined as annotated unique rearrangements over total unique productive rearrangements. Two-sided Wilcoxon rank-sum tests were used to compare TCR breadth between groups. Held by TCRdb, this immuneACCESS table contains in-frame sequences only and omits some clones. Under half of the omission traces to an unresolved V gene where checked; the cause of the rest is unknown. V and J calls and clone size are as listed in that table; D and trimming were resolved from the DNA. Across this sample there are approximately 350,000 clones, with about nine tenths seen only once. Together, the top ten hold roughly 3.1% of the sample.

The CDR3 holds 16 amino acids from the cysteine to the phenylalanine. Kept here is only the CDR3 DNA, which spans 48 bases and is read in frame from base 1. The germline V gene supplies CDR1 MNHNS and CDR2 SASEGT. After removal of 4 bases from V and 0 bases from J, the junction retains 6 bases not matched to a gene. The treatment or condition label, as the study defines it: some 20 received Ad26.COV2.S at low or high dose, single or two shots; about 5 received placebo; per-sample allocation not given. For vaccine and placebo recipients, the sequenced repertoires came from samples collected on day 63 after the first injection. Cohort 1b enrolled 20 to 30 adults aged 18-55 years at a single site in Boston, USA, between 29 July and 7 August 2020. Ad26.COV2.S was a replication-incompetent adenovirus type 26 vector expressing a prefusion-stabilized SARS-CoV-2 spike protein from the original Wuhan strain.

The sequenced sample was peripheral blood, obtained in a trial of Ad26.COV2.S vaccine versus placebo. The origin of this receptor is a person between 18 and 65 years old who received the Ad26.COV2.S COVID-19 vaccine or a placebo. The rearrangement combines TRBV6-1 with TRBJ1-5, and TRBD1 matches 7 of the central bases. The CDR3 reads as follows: CASSGDRDYSNQPQHF. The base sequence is TGTGCCAGCAGTGGAGACAGGGACTATAGCAATCAGCCCCAGCATTTT.